This TCR beta chain was sequenced during a study of cytomegalovirus exposure and HLA in healthy donors. The length of the CDR3 is 15 residues. Germline CDR1 is SGDLS and CDR2 is YYNGEE. V shed 4 bases and J shed 0 bases, with 11 bases lying between them. The PCR ran on 60 Vbeta and 13 Jbeta primers. TCRdb's copy holds only in-frame clones and misses some; the assay was immunoSEQ multiplex PCR. The repertoire has 200,000 to 250,000 clones, over 60% of them found once; the top ten carry around 0.63%. This clone was picked up a small number of times. The sample was PBMCs. This sequence originates from a man aged 18 to 30 in good health and CMV-seronegative. This chain joins TRBV9 and TRBJ1-3; D ambiguous. The CDR3 DNA is TGTGCCAGCAGCATCCGCGGGGTCTCTGGAAACACCATATATTTT. Amino acid sequence: CASSIRGVSGNTIYF. The whole variable domain, filled in from reference TRBV9 and TRBJ1-3, reads DSGVTQTPKHLITATGQRVTLRCSPRSGDLSVYWYQQSLDQGLQFLIQYYNGEERAKGNILERFSAQQFPDLHSELNLSSLELGDSALYFCASSIRGVSGNTIYFGEGSWLTVV.